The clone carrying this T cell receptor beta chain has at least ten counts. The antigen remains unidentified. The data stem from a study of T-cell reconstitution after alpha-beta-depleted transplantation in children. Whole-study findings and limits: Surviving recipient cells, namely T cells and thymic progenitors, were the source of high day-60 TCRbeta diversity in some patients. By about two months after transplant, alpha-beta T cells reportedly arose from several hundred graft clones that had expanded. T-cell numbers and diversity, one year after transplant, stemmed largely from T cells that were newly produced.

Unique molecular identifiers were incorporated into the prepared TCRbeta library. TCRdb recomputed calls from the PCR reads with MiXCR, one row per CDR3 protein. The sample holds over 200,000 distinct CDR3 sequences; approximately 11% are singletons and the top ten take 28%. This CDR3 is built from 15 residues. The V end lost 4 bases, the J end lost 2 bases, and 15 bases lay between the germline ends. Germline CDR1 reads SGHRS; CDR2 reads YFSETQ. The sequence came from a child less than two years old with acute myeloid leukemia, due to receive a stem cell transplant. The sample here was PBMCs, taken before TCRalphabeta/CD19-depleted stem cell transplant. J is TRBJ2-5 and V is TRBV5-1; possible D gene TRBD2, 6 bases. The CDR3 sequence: CASSVPGLHQETQYF. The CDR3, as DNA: TGCGCCAGCAGCGTACCGGGACTGCATCAAGAGACCCAGTACTTC.